The text below deals with one TCR beta chain. Its antigen is not identified. Per germline, CDR1 LNHDA and CDR2 SQIVND (reference sequence). With 5 bases removed from V and 4 bases from J, the gap between germline ends came to 13 bases. This CDR3 contains 14 residues. There was relapse after autologous stem cell transplantation in every patient, and there was variation in brentuximab vedotin exposure. Using immunoSEQ multiplex PCR, the repertoire was profiled, and TCRdb retains in-frame clones only, with some absent. The table lists approximately 12,000 clones, about 82% of them singletons, with 25% in the top ten. This entry belongs to a study of PD-1 blockade in classical Hodgkin lymphoma. Whole-study results and caveats: Researchers reported that CD4+ TCR diversity, though not CD8+, rose significantly by C4D1. It was reported that newly diagnosed patients had less baseline TCR diversity than healthy donors. Complete responders had baseline diversity similar to newly diagnosed patients.

Sequencing was performed on peripheral blood mononuclear cells (PBMCs), taken at baseline. The clonotype originates from a human donor with classical Hodgkin lymphoma. This rearrangement joins TRBV19 to TRBJ2-3, with D tentatively TRBD2 (5 bases). Here the CDR3 reads CASSPRRESDTQYF. The CDR3 nucleotides read TGTGCCAGTAGTCCCCGCCGGGAATCAGATACGCAGTATTTT.